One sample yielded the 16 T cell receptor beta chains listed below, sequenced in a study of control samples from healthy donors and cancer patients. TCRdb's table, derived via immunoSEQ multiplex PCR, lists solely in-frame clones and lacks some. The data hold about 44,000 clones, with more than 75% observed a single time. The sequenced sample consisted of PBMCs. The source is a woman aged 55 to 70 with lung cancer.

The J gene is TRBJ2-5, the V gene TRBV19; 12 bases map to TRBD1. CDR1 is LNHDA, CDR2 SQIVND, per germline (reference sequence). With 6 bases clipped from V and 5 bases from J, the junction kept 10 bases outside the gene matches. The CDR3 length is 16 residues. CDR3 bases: TGTGCCAGTAGGTCACCGGGACAGGGGGCCGGGGAGACCCAGTACTTC. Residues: CASRSPGQGAGETQYF.

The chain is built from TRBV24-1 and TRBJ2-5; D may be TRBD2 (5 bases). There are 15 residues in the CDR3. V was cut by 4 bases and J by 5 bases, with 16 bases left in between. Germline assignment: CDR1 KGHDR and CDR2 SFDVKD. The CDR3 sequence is CATSDKLGYMETQYF. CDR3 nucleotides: TGTGCCACCAGTGACAAACTAGGCTACATGGAGACCCAGTACTTC.

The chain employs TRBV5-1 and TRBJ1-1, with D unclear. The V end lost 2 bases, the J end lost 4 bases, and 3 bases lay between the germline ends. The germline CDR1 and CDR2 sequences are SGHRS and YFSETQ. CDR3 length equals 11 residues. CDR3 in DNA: TGCGCCAGCAGCTTAACCACTGAAGCTTTCTTT. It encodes CASSLTTEAFF. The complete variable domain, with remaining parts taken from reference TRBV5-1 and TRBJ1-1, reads KAGVTQTPRYLIKTRGQQVTLSCSPISGHRSVSWYQQTPGQGLQFLFEYFSETQRNKGNFPGRFSGRQFSNSRSEMNVSTLELGDSALYLCASSLTTEAFFGQGTRLTVV.

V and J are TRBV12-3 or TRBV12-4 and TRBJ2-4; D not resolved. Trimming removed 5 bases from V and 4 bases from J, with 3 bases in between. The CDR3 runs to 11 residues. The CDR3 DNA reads TGTGCCAGCAGTAATAAAAACATTCAGTACTTC. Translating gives CASSNKNIQYF.

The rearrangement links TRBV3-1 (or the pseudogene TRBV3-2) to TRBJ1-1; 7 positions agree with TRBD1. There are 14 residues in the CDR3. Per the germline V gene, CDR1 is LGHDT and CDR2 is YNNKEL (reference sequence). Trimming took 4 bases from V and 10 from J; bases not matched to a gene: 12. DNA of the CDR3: TGTGCCAGCAGCCGGCCCGAACAGGGGCGCCGAGCTTTCTTT. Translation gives CASSRPEQGRRAFF.

As DNA, the CDR3 is TGTGCCAGCAGCTTGGGAGGGGATCAGTCGGGAGAGACCCAGTACTTC. It translates to CASSLGGDQSGETQYF. V is TRBV5-4 and J is TRBJ2-5; D is possibly TRBD1 or TRBD2 (5 bases each). V shed 0 bases and J shed 4 bases, with 16 bases lying between them. The CDR3 is 16 amino acids. Germline CDR1 reads SGHNT; CDR2 reads YYREEE (reference sequence).

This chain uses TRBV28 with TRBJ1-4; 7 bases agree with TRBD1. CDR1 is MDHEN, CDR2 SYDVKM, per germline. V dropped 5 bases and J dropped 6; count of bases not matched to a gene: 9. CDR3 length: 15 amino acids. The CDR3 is CASSPAGGQDEKLFF. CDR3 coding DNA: TGTGCCAGCAGTCCAGCAGGGGGGCAGGATGAAAAACTGTTTTTT.

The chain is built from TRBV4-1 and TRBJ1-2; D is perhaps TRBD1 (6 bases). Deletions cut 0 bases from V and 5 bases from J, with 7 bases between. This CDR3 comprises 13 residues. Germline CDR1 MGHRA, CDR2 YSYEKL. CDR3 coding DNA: TGCGCCAGCAGCCAAGAGGACAGATATGGCTACACCTTC. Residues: CASSQEDRYGYTF.

The CDR3 DNA is TGTGCCAGCAGTTTATACCCCAGCGGGTCCTACAATGAGCAGTTCTTC. Translation: CASSLYPSGSYNEQFF. J is TRBJ2-1 and V is TRBV27, with D possibly being TRBD2 (6 bases). CDR3 size: 16 residues. CDR1 and CDR2 (germline): MNHEY, SMNVEV (reference sequence). V was pared by 1 base and J by 1 base, with 11 bases between.

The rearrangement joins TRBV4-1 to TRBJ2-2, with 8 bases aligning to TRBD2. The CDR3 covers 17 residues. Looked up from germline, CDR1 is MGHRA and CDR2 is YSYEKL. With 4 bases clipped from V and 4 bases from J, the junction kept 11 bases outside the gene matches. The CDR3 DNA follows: TGCGCCAGCAGCCTTAAGGTTCTAGCGGGTGCCACCGGGGAGCTGTTTTTT. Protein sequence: CASSLKVLAGATGELFF.

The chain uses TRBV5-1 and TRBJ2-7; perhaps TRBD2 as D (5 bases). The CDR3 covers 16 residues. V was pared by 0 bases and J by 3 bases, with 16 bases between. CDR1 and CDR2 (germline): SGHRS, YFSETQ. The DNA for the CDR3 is TGCGCCAGCAGCTTGGCCTTGGGAGCGGATAGCTACGAGCAGTACTTC. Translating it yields CASSLALGADSYEQYF.

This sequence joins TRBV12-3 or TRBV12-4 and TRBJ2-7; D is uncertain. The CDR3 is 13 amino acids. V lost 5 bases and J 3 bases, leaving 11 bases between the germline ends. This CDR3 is CASSLGIIYEQYF. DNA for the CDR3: TGTGCCAGCAGTCTAGGTATAATCTACGAGCAGTACTTC.

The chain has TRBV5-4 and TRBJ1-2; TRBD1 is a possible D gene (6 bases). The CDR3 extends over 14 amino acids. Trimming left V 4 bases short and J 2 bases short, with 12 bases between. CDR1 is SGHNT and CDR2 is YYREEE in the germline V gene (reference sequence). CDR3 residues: CASSLDSVNYGYTF. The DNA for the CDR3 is TGTGCCAGCAGCCTGGACAGCGTCAACTATGGCTACACCTTC. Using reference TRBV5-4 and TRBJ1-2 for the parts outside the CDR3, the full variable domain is ETGVTQSPTHLIKTRGQQVTLRCSSQSGHNTVSWYQQALGQGPQFIFQYYREEENGRGNFPPRFSGLQFPNYSSELNVNALELDDSALYLCASSLDSVNYGYTFGSGTRLTVV.

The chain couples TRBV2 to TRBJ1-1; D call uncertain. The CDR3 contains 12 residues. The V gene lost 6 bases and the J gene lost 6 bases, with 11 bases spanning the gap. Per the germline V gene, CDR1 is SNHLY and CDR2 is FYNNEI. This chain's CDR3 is CASRTGMSEAFF. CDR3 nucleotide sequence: TGTGCCAGCAGAACCGGAATGTCTGAAGCTTTCTTT.

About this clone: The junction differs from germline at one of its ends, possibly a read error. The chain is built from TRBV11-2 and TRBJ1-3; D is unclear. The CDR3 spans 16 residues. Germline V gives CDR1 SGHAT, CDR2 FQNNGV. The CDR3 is CASSLERVKSGNTIYF. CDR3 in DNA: TGTGCCAGCAGCCTAGAAAGGGTTAAATCTGGAAACACCATATATTTT.

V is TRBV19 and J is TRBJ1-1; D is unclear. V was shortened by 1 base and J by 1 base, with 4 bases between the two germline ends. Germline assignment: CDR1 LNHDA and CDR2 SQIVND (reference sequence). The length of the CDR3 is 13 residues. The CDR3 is CASSIGRNTEAFF. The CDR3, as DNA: TGTGCCAGTAGTATAGGACGGAACACTGAAGCTTTCTTT.